The source of this T cell receptor (beta chain) is a study of blood T cell repertoires in COVID-19. About the research overall: Collection of acute and convalescent COVID-19 samples took place in the United States, Italy and Spain. T cells, B-cell-depleted T cells, or PBMCs provided the cDNA or gDNA that served as material.

The CDR3 is 16 residues long. The ends lost 4 bases at V and 8 bases at J; junction bases unmatched: 12. The V gene's germline CDR1 is LGHNA and CDR2 YSLEER. Only in-frame clones appear in the TCRdb table, and some are missing; sequencing was by immunoSEQ multiplex PCR. The data hold about 210,000 clones, with roughly 88% observed a single time. The table lists this clone with a few counts. This clonotype originated in a man aged 45-65 years with active or convalescent COVID-19. The specimen sequenced was peripheral blood. The chain employs TRBV4-3 and TRBJ1-4, with 8 nucleotides matching TRBD1. CDR3 region: CASSPTPGGGGEKLFF. CDR3 nucleotide sequence: TGCGCCAGCAGCCCAACTCCAGGGGGCGGTGGAGAAAAACTGTTTTTT.